This T cell receptor beta chain was captured in a study of T cells in Graves' hyperthyroidism and ophthalmopathy (dated by TCRdb to about 2019). Regarding the research as a whole: Peripheral blood was collected at initial diagnosis, before any treatment. Whether ophthalmopathy could be predicted prospectively was tested in an independent validation cohort made up of roughly 20 hyperthyroidism patients plus 17 patients who later progressed to ophthalmopathy. In addition, the study compared T-cell repertoires in thyroid tissue and in blood from about 6 Graves' hyperthyroidism patients. The roughly 100 discovery patients were randomly split 7:3 into training and test sets. The paper describes TCR Vbeta CDR3 sequencing of 135 peripheral blood samples, made up of roughly 40 ophthalmopathy patients, 70 to 80 hyperthyroidism patients and 17 progressor patients. A discovery cohort of about a hundred patients, roughly 43 with Graves' ophthalmopathy and 55 to 65 with stable Graves' hyperthyroidism, was used to find distinguishing TCR V-J signatures. After sampling, hyperthyroidism patients received methimazole starting at 30 mg daily, and ophthalmopathy patients received high-dose intravenous methylprednisolone.

Hyperthyroidism patients were newly diagnosed, with disease duration under 2 months, and aged 18 to 65 years. Patients with uncontrolled infections, other autoimmune diseases, pregnancy or lactation were excluded. Diagnoses were based on clinical symptoms, serum thyroxine and TRAb, thyroid ultrasound and orbital computed tomography. Blood from progressor patients was drawn when they were first diagnosed with hyperthyroidism, before any ophthalmopathy symptoms appeared. PBMCs were separated from roughly 9.3 ml of fresh peripheral blood using Ficoll-Paque density gradient centrifugation. Patients classed as progressors first received a Graves' hyperthyroidism diagnosis and then went on to develop ophthalmopathy during follow-up. Total RNA was extracted with Trizol reagent, and quality was checked on an Agilent 2100 Bioanalyzer. This clonotype came up many times. Its antigen is not yet known. There are no base qualities to consult, and no much larger clone falls within one base.

The TCR beta CDR3 regions were amplified from RNA transcripts. A first-round RT-PCR of the TCR CDR3 used the HTBI primer set with the Qiagen OneStep RT-PCR kit. A second multiplex PCR round built the libraries, followed by size selection and purification. Sequencing of the libraries was done on an Illumina HiSeq2000 using paired-end 100 bp reads. As for the authors' bioinformatics: SOAPnuke was used to process the raw data, throwing out any read that contained adapters or uncalled bases, had a mean Phred below 15, or lacked an exact constant-primer or identifier match. COPE v1.2.5 was used to merge high-quality paired reads, and clonotypes were defined as unique nucleotide sequences. MiTCR v1.1 was used to align clonotypes to the IMGT TRBV, TRBD and TRBJ reference segments. The analysis included only V-J combinations with a frequency above 0.0001, which together covered around 99% of the repertoires. The TCS score was defined as the ratio of F50 (clonal expansion) to E x V (chaos), calculated using BLOSUM62-based TCRdist between CDR3 peptides within each V-J. Welch's t-statistics and random forest reduced fewer than 550 V-J features to about 12, which were used in a naive Bayes classifier (R e1071). The public sequencing data were trimmed at Q25 with fastp and processed into clonotypes with MiXCR by TCRdb, which kept only in-frame beta chains. Identical CDR3 protein sequences are pooled into one entry, listed with their most common genes and DNA. TCRdb, not the original authors, processed these V and J calls. The sample table holds fewer than 400,000 distinct CDR3 sequences, of which around 14% were seen once. In total, the top ten clones hold roughly a quarter of the sample.

The germline V gene encodes CDR1 MNHNS and CDR2 SASEGT. From the cysteine up to the phenylalanine, the CDR3 has a length of 16 residues. The read is trimmed to its CDR3 DNA, 48 bases read in frame from base 1. At the junction V is shortened by 2 bases and J by 4 bases; bases outside the gene matches: 5. Beyond this particular receptor, the publication reports: No statistical method was used to fix the sample size in advance, and group allocation was not hidden from the investigators. A model built on a 13 V-J signature distinguished ophthalmopathy from stable hyperthyroidism, reaching 85% to 90% sensitivity and approximately 83% specificity in cross-validation and 80%/75% in testing. Most expanded thyroid clonotypes (frequency above 0.001) were also found in blood, which suggests that blood repertoires may mirror thyroid immune responses. During validation, the model predicted progression to ophthalmopathy a median of approximately 7 months ahead of onset, with 60% to 71% sensitivity and roughly 72% specificity.

The sequence joins TRBV6-1 to TRBJ2-5, and TRBD1 matches 12 of the central bases. The sequence was collected from a woman aged 18-29 years with Graves' hyperthyroidism that later progressed to Graves' ophthalmopathy. The sample was blood. The CDR3 reads as follows: CASSETPGQGAETQYF. The nucleotide sequence is TGTGCCAGCAGTGAAACCCCGGGACAGGGGGCAGAGACCCAGTACTTC.